These 23 T cell receptor beta chains originate from one sample sequenced in a study of response to subunit inactivated influenza vaccine. TCRdb analysed the RT-PCR reads with MiXCR anew, one entry per CDR3 protein. The repertoire consists of a few hundred thousand distinct CDR3 sequences, with around 11% occurring once and the leading ten covering roughly 11%. This sample was also put to use in a study of T cells expressing NK-cell markers. That report notes: Generation of TCR beta cDNA was performed by 5'RACE template switching incorporating UMIs.

This sample comprised PBMCs from blood, obtained on the day of vaccination. Receptor source: a man aged 45-60 years who received an inactivated influenza vaccine.

The rearrangement joins TRBV7-3 to TRBJ2-3; 7 positions match TRBD1. The CDR3 is 15 residues long. The V and J ends lost 5 bases and 6 bases, in that order; junction bases with no gene match: 11. Germline V lookup: CDR1 SGHTA, CDR2 FQGTGA. This CDR3 is CASSPKAQGRDTQYF. The CDR3 nucleotides read TGTGCCAGCAGCCCAAAGGCACAGGGGCGCGATACGCAGTATTTT.

This clonotype was found a few times. The chain combines TRBV20-1 with TRBJ2-3, with TRBD2 identical over 11 bases. Germline CDR1 reads DFQATT; CDR2 reads SNEGSKA (reference sequence). This CDR3 has 16 residues. With 0 bases clipped from V and 9 bases from J, the junction kept 11 bases outside the gene matches. The CDR3 DNA is TGCAGTGCTAGAGATCCGTGGGGACTAGCGGTCGAAACGCAGTATTTT. Protein: CSARDPWGLAVETQYF.

Notes on this clonotype: Its ends do not fully match the called genes, so a read error is possible. The rearrangement joins TRBV7-2 to TRBJ2-1; D perhaps matches TRBD2 (5 bases). The CDR3 sequence is 18 residues long. Germline V gene lookup returns CDR1 SGHTA and CDR2 FQGNSA. The CDR3, as DNA: TGTGCCAGCAGCTTAGCACGGCTAAACAGCGGCCGATACAACGAGCAGTTCTTC. This encodes CASSLARLNSGRYNEQFF.

This clonotype was counted only a few times. This chain uses TRBV12-3 or TRBV12-4 with TRBJ2-1; D is ambiguous. The CDR3 sequence is 12 residues long. V was cut by 6 bases and J by 6 bases, with 9 bases left in between. Here the CDR3 DNA reads TGTGCCAGCAGGCCTTTCAGCAATGAGCAGTTCTTC. It codes for CASRPFSNEQFF.

This clonotype was recorded many times. The rearrangement uses TRBV3-1 and TRBJ2-5, with 9 bases identical to TRBD2. Germline V gene lookup returns CDR1 LGHDT and CDR2 YNNKEL (reference sequence). CDR3 length: 15 residues. Unmatched junction bases numbered 1, after V lost 1 base and J lost 1 base. The CDR3 nucleotides read TGTGCCAGCAGCCAAGCTAGCGGGGCCCAAGAGACCCAGTACTTC. This gives the protein CASSQASGAQETQYF.

This clonotype was found a few times. The rearrangement uses TRBV6-5 and TRBJ2-1; D is ambiguous. V lost 7 bases and J lost 9, with 13 bases in between. Germline CDR1 and CDR2: MNHEY and SVGAGI. The CDR3 has 12 residues. DNA for the CDR3: TGTGCCAGCACTCAGCCCCCGGGTGAGCAGTTCTTC. Protein: CASTQPPGEQFF.

Only a few counts were recorded for this clonotype. The genes are TRBV20-1 and TRBJ2-1; the D gene is possibly TRBD2 (5 bases). Trimming shortened V by 0 bases and J by 0 bases, and 6 bases separated the two germline ends. Germline CDR1 and CDR2: DFQATT and SNEGSKA (reference sequence). The CDR3 totals 14 residues. The CDR3 sequence: CSARDAGSYNEQFF. CDR3 nucleotide sequence: TGCAGTGCTAGAGACGCGGGCTCCTACAATGAGCAGTTCTTC.

This chain connects TRBV5-1 to TRBJ2-1, with 9 bases that match TRBD2. The V gene's germline CDR1 is SGHRS and CDR2 YFSETQ. V dropped 4 bases and J dropped 4; count of bases not matched to a gene: 12. This CDR3 is 17 amino acids long. CDR3 sequence: CASSPRTLAGDYNEQFF. The DNA for the CDR3 is TGCGCCAGCAGCCCCCGGACCTTAGCGGGGGATTACAATGAGCAGTTCTTC. Filled out from reference TRBV5-1 and TRBJ2-1, the complete variable domain reads KAGVTQTPRYLIKTRGQQVTLSCSPISGHRSVSWYQQTPGQGLQFLFEYFSETQRNKGNFPGRFSGRQFSNSRSEMNVSTLELGDSALYLCASSPRTLAGDYNEQFFGPGTRLTVL.

V is TRBV12-3 or TRBV12-4 and J is TRBJ2-7, with 11 bases identical to TRBD2. This CDR3 spans 14 amino acids. J was trimmed by 1 base and V by 5 bases; bases with no gene match: 1. CDR3 in amino acids: CASSASGGSYEQYF. The CDR3 coding sequence is TGTGCCAGCAGTGCTAGCGGGGGGTCCTACGAGCAGTACTTC.

The J gene is TRBJ1-1, the V gene TRBV6-2 or TRBV6-3; D gene unclear. Germline CDR1 MNHEY, CDR2 SVGEGT. The V end lost 0 bases, the J end lost 1 base, and 9 bases lay between the germline ends. This CDR3 has 15 amino acids. The CDR3 protein is CASSYSIGTNTEAFF. Here the CDR3 DNA reads TGTGCCAGCAGTTACTCGATAGGCACGAACACTGAAGCTTTCTTT.

The sample holds a few counts of this clonotype. V is TRBV6-5 and J is TRBJ2-7; 10 bases are a match to TRBD1. The CDR3 loop spans 15 amino acids. From germline, CDR1 is MNHEY and CDR2 SVGAGI. V lost 2 bases to trimming and J lost 3 bases; unmatched junction nucleotides: 4. The CDR3 DNA sequence: TGTGCCAGCAGTTACCACGGACAGGGGGACTACGAGCAGTACTTC. Protein: CASSYHGQGDYEQYF.

This clonotype has a handful of counts. The genes are TRBV12-3 or TRBV12-4 and TRBJ1-1; the match to TRBD1 covers 7 bases. V lost 5 bases and J lost 1; bases outside the gene matches: 4. The CDR3 spans 14 residues. CDR3 DNA sequence: TGTGCCAGCAGTCCGGGACAGCAGAACACTGAAGCTTTCTTT. Amino acid sequence: CASSPGQQNTEAFF.

This clonotype was seen only a few times. The genes are TRBV11-2 and TRBJ2-2, with unresolved D. CDR3 length: 14 amino acids. Trimming took 3 bases from V and 1 from J, leaving 6 bases between them. From germline, CDR1 is SGHAT and CDR2 FQNNGV. The CDR3 sequence is CASSLPVNTGELFF. CDR3 bases: TGTGCCAGCAGCTTGCCGGTGAACACCGGGGAGCTGTTTTTT.

This clonotype was seen more than once but under ten times. The CDR3 protein is CASSVGGTGSHEQYF. The CDR3 DNA sequence: TGTGCCAGCAGCGTAGGAGGGACAGGGTCCCACGAGCAGTACTTC. V and J are TRBV9 and TRBJ2-7; 9 nucleotides agree with TRBD1. Trimming removed 0 bases from V and 5 bases from J; junction bases left unmatched: 6. The germline gives CDR1 SGDLS, CDR2 YYNGEE. The CDR3 is 15 residues long.

The V and J genes are TRBV6-2 or TRBV6-3 and TRBJ2-1; D is unclear. Germline V gene sequence: CDR1 MNHEY, CDR2 SVGEGT. This CDR3 region has 14 residues. The V end lost 6 bases, the J end lost 3 bases, and 12 bases lay between the germline ends. The CDR3 loop reads CASSQRDFYNEQFF. As DNA, the CDR3 is TGTGCCAGCAGCCAAAGGGATTTCTACAATGAGCAGTTCTTC.

This clonotype was counted between two and nine times. V usage is TRBV12-3 or TRBV12-4 and J usage is TRBJ2-2; 7 bases fit TRBD1. V was clipped by 7 bases and J by 7 bases; unmatched bases: 6. The CDR3 contains 13 residues. CDR3 protein: CASTQTGFGELFF. CDR3 nucleotide sequence: TGTGCCAGCACCCAGACAGGGTTCGGGGAGCTGTTTTTT.

This clonotype was seen many times. The rearrangement links TRBV5-1 to TRBJ1-1; 9 bases line up with TRBD1. In germline, CDR1 is SGHRS, CDR2 YFSETQ. The length of the CDR3 is 14 residues. The V segment lost 4 bases and the J segment 5 bases; nucleotides outside the gene matches: 6. CDR3 in DNA: TGCGCCAGCAGCAGGGACAGGGCTGGTACTGAAGCTTTCTTT. Translated: CASSRDRAGTEAFF.

The CDR3 spells CASSQDSLAGTYEQYF. The CDR3 DNA follows: TGCGCCAGCAGCCAAGATTCACTAGCGGGCACCTACGAGCAGTACTTC. This rearrangement joins TRBV4-3 to TRBJ2-7; 9 bases are a match to TRBD2. Unmatched junction bases numbered 5, after V lost 0 bases and J lost 2 bases. The length of the CDR3 is 16 residues. CDR1 LGHNA and CDR2 YSLEER come from the germline V gene.

The V call is TRBV20-1, the J call TRBJ1-1; D ambiguous. The CDR3 length is 12 residues. Germline lookup yields CDR1 DFQATT and CDR2 SNEGSKA (reference sequence). The germline V and J ends were trimmed by 3 bases and 1 base, with 6 bases remaining between them. The CDR3 bases are TGCAGTGCTAGCAGAACGAACACTGAAGCTTTCTTT. Translated: CSASRTNTEAFF.

The sample holds one count of this clonotype. The chain recombines TRBV10-3 with TRBJ2-5, with no clear D. Germline V gene lookup returns CDR1 ENHRY and CDR2 SYGVKD. This CDR3 has 13 amino acids. Trimming removed 4 bases from V and 1 base from J, with 7 bases in between. The CDR3 here is CAISGRPQETQYF. CDR3 DNA sequence: TGTGCCATCAGTGGGCGGCCCCAAGAGACCCAGTACTTC.

V usage is TRBV30 and J usage is TRBJ2-5; unclear D gene. Germline values: CDR1 GTSNPN, CDR2 SVGIG (reference sequence). The CDR3 is 12 residues long. Deletions cut 0 bases from V and 5 bases from J, with 7 bases between. In nucleotides, the CDR3 is TGTGCCTGGAGTGTCTACGGCGAGACCCAGTACTTC. It is translated as CAWSVYGETQYF.

This clonotype was seen ten or more times. CDR3 sequence: CSARGQVDEQYF. CDR3 DNA sequence: TGCAGTGCTAGAGGACAGGTGGACGAGCAGTACTTC. The chain recombines TRBV20-1 with TRBJ2-7, with D perhaps TRBD1 (6 bases). With 1 base removed from V and 5 bases from J, the gap between germline ends came to 9 bases. There are 12 residues in the CDR3. Germline V lookup: CDR1 DFQATT, CDR2 SNEGSKA (reference sequence).

The chain uses TRBV4-1 and TRBJ2-7, with 9 bases fitting TRBD1. Trimming took 1 base from V and 5 from J; bases not matched to a gene: 12. CDR3 length equals 17 residues. Per germline, CDR1 MGHRA and CDR2 YSYEKL. CDR3 sequence: CASSQAQGRDRANEQYF. The CDR3, as DNA: TGCGCCAGCAGCCAAGCTCAGGGGCGGGACAGGGCCAACGAGCAGTACTTC.